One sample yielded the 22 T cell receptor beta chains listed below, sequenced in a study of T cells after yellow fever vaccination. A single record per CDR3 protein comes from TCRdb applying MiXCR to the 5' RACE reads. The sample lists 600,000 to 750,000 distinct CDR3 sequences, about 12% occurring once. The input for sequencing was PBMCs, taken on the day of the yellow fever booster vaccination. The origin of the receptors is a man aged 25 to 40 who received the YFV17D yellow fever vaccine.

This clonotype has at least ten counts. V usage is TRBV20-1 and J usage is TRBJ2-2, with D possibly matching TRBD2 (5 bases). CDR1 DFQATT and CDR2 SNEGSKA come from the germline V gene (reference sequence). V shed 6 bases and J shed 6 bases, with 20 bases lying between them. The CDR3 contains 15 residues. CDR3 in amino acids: CSADSAGRGAGELFF. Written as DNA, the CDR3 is TGCAGTGCGGATAGTGCGGGTAGAGGCGCCGGGGAGCTGTTTTTT.

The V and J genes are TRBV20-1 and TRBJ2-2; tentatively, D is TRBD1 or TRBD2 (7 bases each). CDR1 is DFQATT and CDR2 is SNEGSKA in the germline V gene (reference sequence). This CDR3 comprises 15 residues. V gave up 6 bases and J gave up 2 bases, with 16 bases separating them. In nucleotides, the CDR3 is TGCAGTGCCCCAGGGGGGGGGTCCAACACCGGGGAGCTGTTTTTT. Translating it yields CSAPGGGSNTGELFF.

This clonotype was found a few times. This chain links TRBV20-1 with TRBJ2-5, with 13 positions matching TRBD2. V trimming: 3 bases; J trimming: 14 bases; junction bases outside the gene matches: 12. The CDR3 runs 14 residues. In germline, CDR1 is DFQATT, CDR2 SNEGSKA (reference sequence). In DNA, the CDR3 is TGCAGTGCTAGCCGGACTAGCGGGAGCTATGACCCATACTTC. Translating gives CSASRTSGSYDPYF.

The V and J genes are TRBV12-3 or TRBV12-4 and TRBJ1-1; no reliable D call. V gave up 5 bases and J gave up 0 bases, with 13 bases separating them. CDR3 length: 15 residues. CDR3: CASSPRGRVNTEAFF. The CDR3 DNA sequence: TGTGCCAGCAGTCCCCGAGGACGGGTGAACACTGAAGCTTTCTTT.

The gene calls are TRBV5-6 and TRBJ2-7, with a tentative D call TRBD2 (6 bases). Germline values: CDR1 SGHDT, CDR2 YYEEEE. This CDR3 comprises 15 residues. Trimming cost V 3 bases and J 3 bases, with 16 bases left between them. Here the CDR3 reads CASSSYRDSLYEQYF. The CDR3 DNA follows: TGTGCCAGCAGCTCTTACCGGGACTCTCTCTACGAGCAGTACTTC.

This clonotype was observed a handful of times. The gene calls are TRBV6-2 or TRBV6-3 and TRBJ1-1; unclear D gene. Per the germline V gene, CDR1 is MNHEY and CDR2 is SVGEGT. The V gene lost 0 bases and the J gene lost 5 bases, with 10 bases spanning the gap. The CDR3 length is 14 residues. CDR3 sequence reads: CASSYSLFSTEAFF. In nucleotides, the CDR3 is TGTGCCAGCAGTTACTCGTTATTTTCTACTGAAGCTTTCTTT.

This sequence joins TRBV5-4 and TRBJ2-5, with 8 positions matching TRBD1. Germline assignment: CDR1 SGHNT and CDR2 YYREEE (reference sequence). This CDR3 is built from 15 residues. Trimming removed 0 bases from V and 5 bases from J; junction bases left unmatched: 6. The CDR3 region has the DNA TGTGCCAGCAGCTTGGACCAGGGGGCTAGGGAGACCCAGTACTTC. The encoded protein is CASSLDQGARETQYF.

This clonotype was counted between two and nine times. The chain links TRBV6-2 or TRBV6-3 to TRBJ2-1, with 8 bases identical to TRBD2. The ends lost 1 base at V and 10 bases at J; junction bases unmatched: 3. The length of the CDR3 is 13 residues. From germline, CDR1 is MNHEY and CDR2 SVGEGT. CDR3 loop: CASSYLAGREQFF. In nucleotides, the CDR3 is TGTGCCAGCAGTTACTTAGCGGGACGGGAGCAGTTCTTC.

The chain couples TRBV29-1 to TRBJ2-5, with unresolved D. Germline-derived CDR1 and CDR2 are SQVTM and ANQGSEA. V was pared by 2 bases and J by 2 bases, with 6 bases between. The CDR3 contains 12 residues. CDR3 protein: CSVEFVQETQYF. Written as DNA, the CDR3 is TGCAGCGTTGAATTCGTACAAGAGACCCAGTACTTC. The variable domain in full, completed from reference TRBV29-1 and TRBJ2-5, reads SAVISQKPSRDICQRGTSLTIQCQVDSQVTMMFWYRQQPGQSLTLIATANQGSEATYESGFVIDKFPISRPNLTFSTLTVSNMSPEDSSIYLCSVEFVQETQYFGPGTRLLVL.

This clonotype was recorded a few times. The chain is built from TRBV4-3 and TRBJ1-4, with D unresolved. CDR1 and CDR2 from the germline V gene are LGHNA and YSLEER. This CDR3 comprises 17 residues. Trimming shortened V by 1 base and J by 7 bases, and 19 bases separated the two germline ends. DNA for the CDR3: TGCGCCAGCAGCCAAGCTTCGTGGCCGGGGTATTCTGAAAAACTGTTTTTT. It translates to CASSQASWPGYSEKLFF.

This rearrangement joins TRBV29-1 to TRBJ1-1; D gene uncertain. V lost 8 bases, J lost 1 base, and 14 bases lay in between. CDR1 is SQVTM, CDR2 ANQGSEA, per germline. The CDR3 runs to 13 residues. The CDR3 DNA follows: TGCAGCTCGCGGAGGGCGGCGAACACTGAAGCTTTCTTT. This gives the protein CSSRRAANTEAFF.

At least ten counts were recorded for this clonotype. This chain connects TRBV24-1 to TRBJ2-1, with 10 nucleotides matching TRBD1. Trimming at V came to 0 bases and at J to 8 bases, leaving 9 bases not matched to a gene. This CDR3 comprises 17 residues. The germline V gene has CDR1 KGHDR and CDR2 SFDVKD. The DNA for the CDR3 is TGTGCCACCAGTGATTTGCAAGGGGACAGGGGAATCCATGAGCAGTTCTTC. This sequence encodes CATSDLQGDRGIHEQFF.

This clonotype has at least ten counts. The CDR3 nucleotides are TGTGCCAGCAGCCCGTCAGGAGGCGGGTACAATGAGCAGTTCTTC. The encoded protein is CASSPSGGGYNEQFF. This chain links TRBV9 with TRBJ2-1; a weak D match, TRBD2 (5 bases). This CDR3 is built from 15 residues. V was cut by 4 bases and J by 4 bases, with 15 bases left in between. Germline lookup yields CDR1 SGDLS and CDR2 YYNGEE.

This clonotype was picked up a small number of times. In DNA, the CDR3 is TGTGCCAGCACCCTAGAGGGGGGTGGGGAGCAGTACTTC. Translation gives CASTLEGGGEQYF. The chain combines TRBV6-6 with TRBJ2-7; D may be TRBD1 or TRBD2 (6 bases each). V lost 7 bases and J 7 bases, leaving 17 bases between the germline ends. The germline gives CDR1 MNHNY, CDR2 SVGAGI (reference sequence). This CDR3 has 13 residues.

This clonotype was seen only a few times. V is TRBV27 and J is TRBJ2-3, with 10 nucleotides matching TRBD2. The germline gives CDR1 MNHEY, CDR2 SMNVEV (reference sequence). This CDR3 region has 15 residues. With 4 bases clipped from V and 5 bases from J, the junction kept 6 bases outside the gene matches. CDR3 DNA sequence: TGTGCCAGCAGTTCATATAAGCGGGAGGGAGATACGCAGTATTTT. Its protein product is CASSSYKREGDTQYF.

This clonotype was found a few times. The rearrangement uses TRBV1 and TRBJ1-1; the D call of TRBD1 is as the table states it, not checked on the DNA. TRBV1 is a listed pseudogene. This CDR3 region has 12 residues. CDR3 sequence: CTSSPDSLEAFF. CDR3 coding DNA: TGCACCAGCAGCCCGGACAGTTTAGAAGCTTTCTTT.

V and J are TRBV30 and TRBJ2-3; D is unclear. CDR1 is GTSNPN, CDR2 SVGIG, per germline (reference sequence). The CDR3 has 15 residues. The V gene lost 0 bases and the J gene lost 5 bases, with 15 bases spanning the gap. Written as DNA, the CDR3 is TGTGCCTGGAGTGTAGGTACTATCCGAGGAGATACGCAGTATTTT. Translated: CAWSVGTIRGDTQYF.

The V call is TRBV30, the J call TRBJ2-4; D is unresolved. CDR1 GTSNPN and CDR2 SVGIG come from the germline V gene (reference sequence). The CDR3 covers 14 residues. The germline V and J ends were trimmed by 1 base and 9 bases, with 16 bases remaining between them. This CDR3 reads CAWSAPRVGGIQYF. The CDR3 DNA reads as TGTGCCTGGAGTGCGCCTAGAGTTGGTGGCATTCAGTACTTC. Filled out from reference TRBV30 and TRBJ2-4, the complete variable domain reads SQTIHQWPATLVQPVGSPLSLECTVEGTSNPNLYWYRQAAGRGLQLLFYSVGIGQISSEVPQNLSASRPQDRQFILSSKKLLLSDSGFYLCAWSAPRVGGIQYFGAGTRLSVL.

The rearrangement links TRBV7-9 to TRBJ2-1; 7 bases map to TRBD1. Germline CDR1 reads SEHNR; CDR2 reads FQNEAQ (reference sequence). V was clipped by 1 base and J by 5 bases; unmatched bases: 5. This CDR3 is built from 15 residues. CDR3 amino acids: CASSLDGTANNEQFF. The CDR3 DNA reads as TGTGCCAGCAGCTTAGACGGGACAGCAAACAATGAGCAGTTCTTC.

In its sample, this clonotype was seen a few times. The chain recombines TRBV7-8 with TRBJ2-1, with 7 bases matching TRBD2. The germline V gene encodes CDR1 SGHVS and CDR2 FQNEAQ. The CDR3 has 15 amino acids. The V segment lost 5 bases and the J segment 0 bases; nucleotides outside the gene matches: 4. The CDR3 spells CASSHGRNSYNEQFF. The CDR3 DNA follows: TGTGCCAGCAGCCACGGGAGGAACTCCTACAATGAGCAGTTCTTC.

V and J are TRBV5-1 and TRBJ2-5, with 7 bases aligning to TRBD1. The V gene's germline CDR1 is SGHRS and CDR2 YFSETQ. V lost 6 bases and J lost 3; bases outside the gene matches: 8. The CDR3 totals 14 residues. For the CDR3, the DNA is TGCGCCAGCAACACGGGACAGATGGAAGAGACCCAGTACTTC. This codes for CASNTGQMEETQYF.

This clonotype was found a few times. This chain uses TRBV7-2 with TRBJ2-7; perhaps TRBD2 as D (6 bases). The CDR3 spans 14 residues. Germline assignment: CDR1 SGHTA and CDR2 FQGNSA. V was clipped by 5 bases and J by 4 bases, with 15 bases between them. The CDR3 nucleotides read TGTGCCAGCAGCCCCGGGGGTCTCATATACGAGCAGTACTTC. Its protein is CASSPGGLIYEQYF.